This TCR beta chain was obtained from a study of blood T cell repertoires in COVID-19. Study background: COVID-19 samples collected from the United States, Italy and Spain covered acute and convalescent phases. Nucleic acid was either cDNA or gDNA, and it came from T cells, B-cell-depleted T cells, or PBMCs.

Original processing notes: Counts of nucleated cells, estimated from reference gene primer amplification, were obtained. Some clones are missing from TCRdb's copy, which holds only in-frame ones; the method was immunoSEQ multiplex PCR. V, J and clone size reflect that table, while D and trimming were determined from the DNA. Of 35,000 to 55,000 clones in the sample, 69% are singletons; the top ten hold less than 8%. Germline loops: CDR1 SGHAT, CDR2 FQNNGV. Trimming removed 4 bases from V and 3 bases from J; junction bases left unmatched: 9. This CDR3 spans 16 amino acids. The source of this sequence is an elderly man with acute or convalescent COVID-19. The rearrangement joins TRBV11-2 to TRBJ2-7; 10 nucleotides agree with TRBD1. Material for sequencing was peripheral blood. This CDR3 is CASSSWGQGNRYEQYF. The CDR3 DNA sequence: TGTGCCAGCAGCTCTTGGGGACAGGGGAACCGCTACGAGCAGTACTTC.